What follows is one T cell receptor beta chain and its context. Generated by immunoSEQ multiplex PCR, the TCRdb table keeps only in-frame clones and is missing some. The table records 90,000 to 120,000 clones, under 95% of them present only once. This CDR3 is built from 17 residues. V lost 5 bases, J lost 0 bases, and 14 bases lay in between. CDR1 is SGHVS and CDR2 is FQNEAQ in the germline V gene. This sample stems from a study of T cell changes during pregnancy in multiple sclerosis. V is TRBV7-8 and J is TRBJ1-6; perhaps TRBD1 as D (6 bases). The sample in question was peripheral blood, obtained in the third trimester of pregnancy. The source of this sequence is a female donor in good health, enrolled as a control in a pregnancy study. The CDR3: CASSRTSGDSYNSPLHF. The CDR3 DNA follows: TGTGCCAGCAGCCGAACATCAGGGGACTCCTATAATTCACCCCTCCACTTT.